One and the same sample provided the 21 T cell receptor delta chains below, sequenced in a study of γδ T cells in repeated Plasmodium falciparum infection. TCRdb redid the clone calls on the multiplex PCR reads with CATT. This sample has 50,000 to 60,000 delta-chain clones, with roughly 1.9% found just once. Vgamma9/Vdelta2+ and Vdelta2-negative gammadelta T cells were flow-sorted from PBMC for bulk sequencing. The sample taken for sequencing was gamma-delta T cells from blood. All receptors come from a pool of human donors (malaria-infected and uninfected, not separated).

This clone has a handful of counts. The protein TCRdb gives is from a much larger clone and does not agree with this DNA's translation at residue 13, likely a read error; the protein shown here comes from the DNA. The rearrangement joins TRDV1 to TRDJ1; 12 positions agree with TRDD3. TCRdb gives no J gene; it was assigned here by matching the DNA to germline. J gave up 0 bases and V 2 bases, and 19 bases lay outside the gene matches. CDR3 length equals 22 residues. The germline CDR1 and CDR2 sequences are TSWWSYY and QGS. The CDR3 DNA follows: TGTGCTCTTGGGGAAACTCCACCTTACTGGGGGATACCGAGGAGGTACACCGATAAACTCATCTTT. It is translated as CALGETPPYWGIPRRYTDKLIF.

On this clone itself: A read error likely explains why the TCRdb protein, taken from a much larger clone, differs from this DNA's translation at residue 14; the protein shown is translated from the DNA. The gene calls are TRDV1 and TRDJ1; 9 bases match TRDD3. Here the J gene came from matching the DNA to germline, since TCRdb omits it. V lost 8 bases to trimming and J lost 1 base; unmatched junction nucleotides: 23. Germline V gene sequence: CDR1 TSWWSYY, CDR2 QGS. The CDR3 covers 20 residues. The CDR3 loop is CALRGGGYPGILGCTDKLIF. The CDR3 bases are TGTGCTCTTAGAGGAGGGGGATACCCTGGGATACTGGGGTGCACCGATAAACTCATCTTT.

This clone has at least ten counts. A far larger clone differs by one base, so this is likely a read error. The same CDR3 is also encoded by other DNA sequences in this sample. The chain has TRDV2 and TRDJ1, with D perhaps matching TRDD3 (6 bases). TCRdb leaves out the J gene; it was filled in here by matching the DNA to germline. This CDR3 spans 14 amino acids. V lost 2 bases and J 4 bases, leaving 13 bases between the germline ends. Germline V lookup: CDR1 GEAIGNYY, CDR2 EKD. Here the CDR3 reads CACDKVGVVDKLIF. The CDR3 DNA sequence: TGTGCCTGTGACAAGGTGGGGGTCGTCGATAAACTCATCTTT.

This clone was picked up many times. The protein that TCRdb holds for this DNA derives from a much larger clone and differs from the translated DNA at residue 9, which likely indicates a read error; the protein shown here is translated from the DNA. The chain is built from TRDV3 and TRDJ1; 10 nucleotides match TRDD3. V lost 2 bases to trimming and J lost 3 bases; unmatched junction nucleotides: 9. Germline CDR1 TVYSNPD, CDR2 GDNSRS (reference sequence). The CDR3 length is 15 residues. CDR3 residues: CAFRGYWGMPDKLIF. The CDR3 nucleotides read TGTGCCTTTCGAGGTTACTGGGGGATGCCCGATAAACTCATCTTT.

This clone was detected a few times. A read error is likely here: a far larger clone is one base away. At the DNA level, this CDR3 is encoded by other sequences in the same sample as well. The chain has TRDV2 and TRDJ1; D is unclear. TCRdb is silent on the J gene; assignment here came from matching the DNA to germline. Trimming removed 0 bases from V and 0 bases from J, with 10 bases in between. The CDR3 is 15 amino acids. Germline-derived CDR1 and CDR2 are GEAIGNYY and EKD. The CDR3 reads CACDTITQNTDKLIF. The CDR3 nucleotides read TGTGCCTGTGACACCATCACTCAAAACACCGATAAACTCATCTTT.

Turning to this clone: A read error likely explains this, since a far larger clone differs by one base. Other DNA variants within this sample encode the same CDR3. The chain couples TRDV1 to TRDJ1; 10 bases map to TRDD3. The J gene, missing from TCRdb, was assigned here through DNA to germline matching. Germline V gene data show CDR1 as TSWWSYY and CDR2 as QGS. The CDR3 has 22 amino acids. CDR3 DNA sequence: TGCGCTCTTGGGGACAAACACCGTCGGGACTGGGGGATCCCTCCGTACACCGATAAACTCATCTTT. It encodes CALGDKHRRDWGIPPYTDKLIF.

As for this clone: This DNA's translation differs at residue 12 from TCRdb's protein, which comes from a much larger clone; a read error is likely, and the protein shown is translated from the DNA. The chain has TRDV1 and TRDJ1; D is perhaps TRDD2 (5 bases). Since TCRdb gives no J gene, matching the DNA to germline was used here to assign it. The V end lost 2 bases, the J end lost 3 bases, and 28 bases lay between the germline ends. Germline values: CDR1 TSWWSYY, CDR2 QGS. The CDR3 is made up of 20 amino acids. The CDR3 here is CALGETYRPAWAFRPDKLIF. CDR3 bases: TGTGCTCTTGGGGAAACCTACAGGCCGGCTTGGGCATTCCGCCCCGATAAACTCATCTTT.

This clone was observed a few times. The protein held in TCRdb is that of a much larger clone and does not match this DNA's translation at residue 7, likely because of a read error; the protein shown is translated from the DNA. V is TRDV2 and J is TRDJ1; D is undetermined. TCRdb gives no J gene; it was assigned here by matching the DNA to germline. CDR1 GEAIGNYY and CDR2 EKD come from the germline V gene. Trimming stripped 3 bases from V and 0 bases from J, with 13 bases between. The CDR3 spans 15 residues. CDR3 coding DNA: TGTGCCTGTGACTCCCTGAGGGACAACACCGATAAACTCATCTTT. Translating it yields CACDSLRDNTDKLIF.

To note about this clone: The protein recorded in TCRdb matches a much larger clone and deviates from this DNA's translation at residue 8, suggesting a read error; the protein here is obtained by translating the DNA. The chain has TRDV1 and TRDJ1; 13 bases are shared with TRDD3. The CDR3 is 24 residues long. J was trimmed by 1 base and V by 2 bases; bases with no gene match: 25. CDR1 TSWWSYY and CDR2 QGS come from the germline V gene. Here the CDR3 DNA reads TGTGCTCTTGGGGAAGCGGTAGTAACGGTCAAAACTCCGTACTGGGGGATACGCACCGATAAACTCATCTTT. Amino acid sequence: CALGEAVVTVKTPYWGIRTDKLIF.

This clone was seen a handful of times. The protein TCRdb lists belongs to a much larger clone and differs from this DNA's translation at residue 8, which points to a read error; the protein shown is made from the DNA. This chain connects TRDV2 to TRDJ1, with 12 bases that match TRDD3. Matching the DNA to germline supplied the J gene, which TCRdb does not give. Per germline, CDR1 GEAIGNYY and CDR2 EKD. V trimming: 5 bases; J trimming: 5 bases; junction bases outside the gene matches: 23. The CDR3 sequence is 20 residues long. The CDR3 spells CACGGGLHWGIQGPADKLIF. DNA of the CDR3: TGTGCCTGTGGAGGGGGTCTGCACTGGGGGATACAAGGTCCGGCTGATAAACTCATCTTT.

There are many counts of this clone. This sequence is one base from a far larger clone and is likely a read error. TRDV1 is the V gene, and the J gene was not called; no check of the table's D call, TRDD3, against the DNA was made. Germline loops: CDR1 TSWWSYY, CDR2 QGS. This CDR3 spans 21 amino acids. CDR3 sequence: CALGKFLWGIRGVIYTDKLIF. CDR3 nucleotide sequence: TGTGCTCTTGGGAAGTTCCTCTGGGGGATACGCGGGGTTATTTACACCGATAAACTCATCTTC.

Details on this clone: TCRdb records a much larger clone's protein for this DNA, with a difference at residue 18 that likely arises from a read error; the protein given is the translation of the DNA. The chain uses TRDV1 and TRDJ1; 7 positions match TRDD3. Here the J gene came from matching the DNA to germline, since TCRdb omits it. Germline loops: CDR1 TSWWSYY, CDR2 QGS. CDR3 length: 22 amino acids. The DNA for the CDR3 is TGTGCTCTTGGGGAACTCCCCCCCTACTTGACTACTGGGGCCTTGTACACCGGTAAACTCATCTTT. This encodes CALGELPPYLTTGALYTGKLIF.

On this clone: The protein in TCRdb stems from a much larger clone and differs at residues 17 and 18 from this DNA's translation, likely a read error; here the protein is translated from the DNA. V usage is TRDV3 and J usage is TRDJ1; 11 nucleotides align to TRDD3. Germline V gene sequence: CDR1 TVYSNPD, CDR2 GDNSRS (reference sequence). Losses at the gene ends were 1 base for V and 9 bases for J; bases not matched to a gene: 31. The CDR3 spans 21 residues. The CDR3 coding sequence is TGTGCCTTTATAATTAACCCTCGATACATTGGGGGATACGCTGTAGCCGAGGAACTCATCTTT. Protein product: CAFIINPRYIGGYAVAEELIF.

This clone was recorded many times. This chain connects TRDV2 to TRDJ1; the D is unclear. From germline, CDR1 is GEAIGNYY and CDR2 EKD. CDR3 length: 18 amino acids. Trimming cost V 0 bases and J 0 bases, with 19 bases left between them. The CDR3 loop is CACDTLGGSTAYTDKLIF. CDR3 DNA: TGTGCCTGTGACACCCTTGGAGGAAGTACCGCGTACACCGATAAACTCATCTTT.

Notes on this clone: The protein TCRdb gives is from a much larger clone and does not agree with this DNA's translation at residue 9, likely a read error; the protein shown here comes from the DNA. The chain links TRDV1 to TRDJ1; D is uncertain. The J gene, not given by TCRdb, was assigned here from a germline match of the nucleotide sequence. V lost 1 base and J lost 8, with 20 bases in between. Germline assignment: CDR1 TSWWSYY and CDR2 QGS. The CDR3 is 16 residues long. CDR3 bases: TGTGCTCTTGGGGAACCCCTCTGGAATGGAAGCCCAAAACTCATCTTT. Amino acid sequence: CALGEPLWNGSPKLIF.

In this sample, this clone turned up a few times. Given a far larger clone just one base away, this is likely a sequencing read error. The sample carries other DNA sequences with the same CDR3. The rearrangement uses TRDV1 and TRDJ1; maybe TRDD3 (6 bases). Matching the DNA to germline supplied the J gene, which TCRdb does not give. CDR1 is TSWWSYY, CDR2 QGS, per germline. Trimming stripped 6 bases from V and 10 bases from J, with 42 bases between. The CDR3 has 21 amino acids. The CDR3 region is CALGRFLLGLGMPHQHIGLIF. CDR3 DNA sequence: TGTGCTCTTGGTAGGTTTCTCTTAGGGCTGGGGATGCCCCATCAGCATATCGGACTCATCTTT.

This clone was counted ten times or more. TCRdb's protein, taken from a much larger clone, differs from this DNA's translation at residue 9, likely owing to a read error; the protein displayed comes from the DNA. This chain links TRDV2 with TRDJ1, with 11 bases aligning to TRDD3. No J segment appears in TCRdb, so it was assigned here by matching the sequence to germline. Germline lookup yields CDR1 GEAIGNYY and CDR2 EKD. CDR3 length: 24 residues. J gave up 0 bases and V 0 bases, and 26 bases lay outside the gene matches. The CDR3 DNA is TGTGCCTGTGACACCGTTATCCCTCACTCAGACTGGGGGATAGGAACGAATTACACCGATAAACTCATCTTT. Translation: CACDTVIPHSDWGIGTNYTDKLIF.

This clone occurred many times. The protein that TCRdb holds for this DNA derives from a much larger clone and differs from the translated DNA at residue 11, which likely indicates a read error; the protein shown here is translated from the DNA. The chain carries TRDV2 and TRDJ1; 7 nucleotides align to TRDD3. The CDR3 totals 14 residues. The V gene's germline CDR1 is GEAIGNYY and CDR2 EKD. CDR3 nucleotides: TGTGCCTGTGAGCCTATGGGGGAATTAGATAGACTCATCTTT. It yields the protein CACEPMGELDRLIF.

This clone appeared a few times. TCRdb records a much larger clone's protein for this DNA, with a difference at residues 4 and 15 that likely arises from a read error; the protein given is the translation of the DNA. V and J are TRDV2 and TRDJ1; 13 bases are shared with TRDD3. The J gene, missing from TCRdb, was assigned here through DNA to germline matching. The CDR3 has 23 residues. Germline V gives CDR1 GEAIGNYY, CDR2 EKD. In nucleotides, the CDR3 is TGTGCCTGTGGCACCGTAAAAGGTCAGATACTGGGGGATACGGGCAGGTACACCGATAAACTCATCTTT. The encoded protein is CACGTVKGQILGDTGRYTDKLIF.

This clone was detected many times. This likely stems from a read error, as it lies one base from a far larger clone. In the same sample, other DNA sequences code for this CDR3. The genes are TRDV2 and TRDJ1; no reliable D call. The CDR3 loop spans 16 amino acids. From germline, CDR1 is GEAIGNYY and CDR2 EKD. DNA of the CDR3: TGTGCCTGTGACACCTCGGATCGTCGGACAACCGATAAGCTCATCTTT. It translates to CACDTSDRRTTDKLIF.

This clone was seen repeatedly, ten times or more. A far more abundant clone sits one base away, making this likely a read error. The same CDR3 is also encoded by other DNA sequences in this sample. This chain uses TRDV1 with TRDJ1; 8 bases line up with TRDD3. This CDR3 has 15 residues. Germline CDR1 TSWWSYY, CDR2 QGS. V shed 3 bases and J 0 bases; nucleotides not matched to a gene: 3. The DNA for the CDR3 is TGTGCTCTTGGGGAGGTACTGGGGGACACCGATAAACTCATCTTT. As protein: CALGEVLGDTDKLIF.